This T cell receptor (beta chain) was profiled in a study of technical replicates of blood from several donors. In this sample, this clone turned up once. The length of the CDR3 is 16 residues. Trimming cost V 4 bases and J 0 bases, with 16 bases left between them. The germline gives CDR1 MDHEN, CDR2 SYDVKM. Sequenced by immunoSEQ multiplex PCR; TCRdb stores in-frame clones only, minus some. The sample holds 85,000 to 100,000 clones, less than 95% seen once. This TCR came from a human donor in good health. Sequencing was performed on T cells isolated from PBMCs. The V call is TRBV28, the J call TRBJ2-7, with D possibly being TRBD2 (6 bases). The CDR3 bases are TGTGCCAGCAGTTCCACCGGGACTTTCAGCTCCTACGAGCAGTACTTC. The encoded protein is CASSSTGTFSSYEQYF.